This entry features one T cell receptor beta chain sequence. Its cognate antigen is unknown. This entry is derived from a study of T cells in tumors after PD-1 blockade. Study-wide results and limits: About 40% of tumor TCR clonotypes were also found in blood.

V gave up 3 bases and J gave up 0 bases, with 6 bases separating them. The CDR3 runs to 14 residues. Germline CDR1 KGHSH, CDR2 LQKENI. Tumor or blood genomic DNA was sequenced, with inputs of 616 ng to 6,004 ng. Data came from immunoSEQ multiplex PCR; TCRdb stores just in-frame clones and leaves some out. The sample carries approximately 35,000 clones, 78% recorded once. This chain uses TRBV18 with TRBJ2-1; D remains unclear. The receptor's source is a human donor with basal cell carcinoma. This specimen consisted of PBMCs, obtained before anti-PD-1 treatment. The CDR3 reads CASSPRVSYNEQFF. The CDR3 bases are TGTGCCAGCTCACCCCGAGTCTCCTACAATGAGCAGTTCTTC.